This T cell receptor (beta chain) is drawn from a study of Tregs in tolerant kidney transplant recipients. Study summary: Related graft donors supplied nonmyeloablative bone marrow transplants, and mixed chimerism was transient. Findings and limits, study-wide: For some patients, primers changed over time, blocking nucleotide-level comparison. Biological reproducibility was not directly addressed, but technical replication error appeared minimal.

Profiling relied on immunoSEQ multiplex PCR, and the TCRdb table lists in-frame clones only, not all of them. Of some 66,000 clones detected, more than 90% appear once; the ten largest clones hold 10% to 11%. To note about this clone: Its matching antigen is unknown.

This CDR3 has 17 amino acids. The chain uses TRBV12-2 and TRBJ2-7; the DNA was not compared with TRBD1, the D call given in the table. TRBV12-2 represents a pseudogene. This receptor was identified in a human donor who received a combined kidney and bone marrow transplant. Sequenced here: CD8+ T cells from blood, sampled before the transplant. The CDR3 spells CASRLEGTGGTLYEQYF. DNA of the CDR3: TGTGCAAGTCGCTTAGAGGGGACAGGAGGGACCCTTTACGAGCAGTACTTC.